A selection of T cell receptor beta chains follows, all from one sample in a study of OX40 agonist ivuxolimab in advanced cancers. Sequencing was performed with immunoSEQ multiplex PCR; in TCRdb, only in-frame clones are kept and a portion is missing. The sample lists around 91,000 clones; approximately 89% were seen once. Source: CD4+ or CD8+ T cells sorted from blood, taken in a trial of the OX40 agonist ivuxolimab. Receptors were obtained from an adult with an advanced solid tumor such as melanoma, head and neck, liver or kidney cancer. CDR3s leave out the opening cysteine and the closing phenylalanine or tryptophan. Fields, in order: V gene, J gene, CDR3 protein.

TRBV19	TRBJ2-7	ASSNSGGLGEQY
TRBV5-5	TRBJ2-1	ASSSRGVAGVGEQF
TRBV6-6	TRBJ2-3	ASSLQWDLPQY
TRBV28	TRBJ2-3	ASTRLESGDGTDTQY
TRBV28	TRBJ2-7	ASSFRTSDEQY
TRBV18	TRBJ2-5	ASSSYQETQY
TRBV7-2	TRBJ2-7	ASSSFGYEQY
TRBV2	TRBJ2-3	ASSALGLAGGYGTDTQY
TRBV5-5	TRBJ1-6	ASSLEHGEIH
TRBV5-4	TRBJ2-1	ASSLDRNNEQF
TRBV30	TRBJ1-2	AWRAGPAVHGYT
TRBV7-2	TRBJ2-5	ASSLVRETQY
TRBV5-1	TRBJ2-7	ASSLSVRGALSDEQY
TRBV6-1	TRBJ2-3	ASRGLAGATDTQY
TRBV2	TRBJ1-2	ASSERTGAGGYT
TRBV7-2	TRBJ2-3	ASSSRTDTQY
TRBV27	TRBJ1-2	ASSGGQGGGYT
TRBV5-5	TRBJ2-1	ASSRPPPGYEQF